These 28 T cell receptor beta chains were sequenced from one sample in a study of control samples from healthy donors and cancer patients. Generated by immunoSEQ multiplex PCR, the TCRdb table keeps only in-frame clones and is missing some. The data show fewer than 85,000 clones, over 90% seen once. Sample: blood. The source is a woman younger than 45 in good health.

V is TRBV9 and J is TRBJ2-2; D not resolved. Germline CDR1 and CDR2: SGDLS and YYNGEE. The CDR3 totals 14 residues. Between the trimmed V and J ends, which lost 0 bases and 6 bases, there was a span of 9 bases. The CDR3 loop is CASSVVDGPGELFF. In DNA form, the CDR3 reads TGTGCCAGCAGCGTAGTTGACGGCCCCGGGGAGCTGTTTTTT.

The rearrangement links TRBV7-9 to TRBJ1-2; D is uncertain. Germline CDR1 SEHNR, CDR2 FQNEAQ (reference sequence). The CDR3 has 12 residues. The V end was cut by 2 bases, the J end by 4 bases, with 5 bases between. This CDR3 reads CASSLFGYGYTF. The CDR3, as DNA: TGTGCCAGCAGCTTATTTGGCTATGGCTACACCTTC.

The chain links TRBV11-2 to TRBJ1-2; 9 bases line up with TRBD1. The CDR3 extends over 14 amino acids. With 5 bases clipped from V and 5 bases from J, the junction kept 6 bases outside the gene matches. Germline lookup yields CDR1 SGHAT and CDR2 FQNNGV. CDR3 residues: CASSTRQGEYGYTF. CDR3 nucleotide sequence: TGTGCCAGCAGCACTCGACAGGGGGAGTATGGCTACACCTTC.

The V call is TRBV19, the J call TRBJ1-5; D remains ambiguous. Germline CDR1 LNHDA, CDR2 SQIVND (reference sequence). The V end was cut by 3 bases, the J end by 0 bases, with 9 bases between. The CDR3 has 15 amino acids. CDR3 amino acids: CASSIRVYSNQPQHF. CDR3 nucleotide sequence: TGTGCCAGTAGTATTCGGGTGTATAGCAATCAGCCCCAGCATTTT.

The CDR3 is CASRDRGFEAFF. The CDR3 DNA follows: TGTGCCAGCCGGGACAGGGGATTTGAAGCTTTCTTT. V gene TRBV2 combines with J gene TRBJ1-1, with TRBD1 identical over 10 bases. V was pared by 8 bases and J by 7 bases, with 4 bases of the junction left unmatched. This CDR3 has 12 amino acids. From germline, CDR1 is SNHLY and CDR2 FYNNEI.

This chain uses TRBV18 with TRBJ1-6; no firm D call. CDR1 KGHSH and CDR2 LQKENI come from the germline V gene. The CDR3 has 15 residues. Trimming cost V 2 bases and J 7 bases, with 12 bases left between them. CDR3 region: CASSPMKAPNSPLHF. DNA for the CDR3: TGTGCCAGCTCACCAATGAAGGCCCCCAATTCACCCCTCCACTTT.

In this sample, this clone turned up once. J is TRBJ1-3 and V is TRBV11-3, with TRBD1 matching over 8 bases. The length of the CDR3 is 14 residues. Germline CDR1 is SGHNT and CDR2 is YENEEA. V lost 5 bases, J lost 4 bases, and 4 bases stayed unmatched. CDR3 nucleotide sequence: TGTGCCAGCAGCCGACAGGGGTACGGAAACACCATATATTTT. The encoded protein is CASSRQGYGNTIYF. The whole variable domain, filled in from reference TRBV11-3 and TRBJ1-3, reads EAGVVQSPRYKIIEKKQPVAFWCNPISGHNTLYWYLQNLGQGPELLIRYENEEAVDDSQLPKDRFSAERLKGVDSTLKIQPAELGDSAVYLCASSRQGYGNTIYFGEGSWLTVV.

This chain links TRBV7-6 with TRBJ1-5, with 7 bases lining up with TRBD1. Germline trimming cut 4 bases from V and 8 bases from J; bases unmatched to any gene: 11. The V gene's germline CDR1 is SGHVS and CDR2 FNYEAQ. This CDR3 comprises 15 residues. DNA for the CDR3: TGTGCCAGCAGCTCGCAACAGGGGCAAGGGGAGCCCCAGCATTTT. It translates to CASSSQQGQGEPQHF. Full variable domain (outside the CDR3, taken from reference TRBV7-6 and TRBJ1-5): GAGVSQSPRYKVTKRGQDVALRCDPISGHVSLYWYRQALGQGPEFLTYFNYEAQQDKSGLPNDRFSAERPEGSISTLTIQRTEQRDSAMYRCASSSQQGQGEPQHFGDGTRLSIL.

Here the CDR3 DNA reads TGTGCCAGCAGTCACTCGAGGGACTGGATTAATGAGCAGTTCTTC. Protein product: CASSHSRDWINEQFF. This rearrangement joins TRBV28 to TRBJ2-1; D is perhaps TRBD2 (6 bases). The CDR3 has 15 amino acids. Germline CDR1 and CDR2: MDHEN and SYDVKM. V was shortened by 5 bases and J by 7 bases, with 18 bases between the two germline ends.

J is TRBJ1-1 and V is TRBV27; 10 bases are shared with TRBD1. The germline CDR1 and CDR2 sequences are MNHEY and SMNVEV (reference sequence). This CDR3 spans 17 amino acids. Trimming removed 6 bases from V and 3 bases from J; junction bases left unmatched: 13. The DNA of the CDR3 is TGTGCCAGCAGCACCGGGACAGGGGTAGGTATGGACACTGAAGCTTTCTTT. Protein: CASSTGTGVGMDTEAFF.

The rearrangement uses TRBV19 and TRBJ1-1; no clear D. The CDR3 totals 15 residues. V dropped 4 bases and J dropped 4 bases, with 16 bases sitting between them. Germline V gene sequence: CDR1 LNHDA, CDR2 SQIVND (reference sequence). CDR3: CASSTPGKMGTEAFF. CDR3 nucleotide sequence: TGTGCCAGTAGTACCCCTGGTAAGATGGGCACTGAAGCTTTCTTT.

The CDR3 is CASSLMGLAGGQETQYF. CDR3 nucleotide sequence: TGTGCCAGCAGCTTAATGGGACTAGCGGGGGGCCAAGAGACCCAGTACTTC. This sequence joins TRBV7-9 and TRBJ2-5, with 15 nucleotides matching TRBD2. The CDR3 consists of 17 residues. The germline CDR1 and CDR2 sequences are SEHNR and FQNEAQ (reference sequence). V dropped 2 bases and J dropped 1; count of bases not matched to a gene: 2.

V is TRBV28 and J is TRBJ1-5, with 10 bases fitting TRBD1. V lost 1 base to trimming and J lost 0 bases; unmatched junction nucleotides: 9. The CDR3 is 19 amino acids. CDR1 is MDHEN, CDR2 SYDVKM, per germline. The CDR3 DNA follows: TGTGCCAGCAGTTTATCCGGGACAGGGGAAAACTATAGCAATCAGCCCCAGCATTTT. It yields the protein CASSLSGTGENYSNQPQHF.

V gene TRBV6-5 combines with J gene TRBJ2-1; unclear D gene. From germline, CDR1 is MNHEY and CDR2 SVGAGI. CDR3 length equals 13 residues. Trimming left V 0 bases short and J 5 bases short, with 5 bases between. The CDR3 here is CASSYSDNNEQFF. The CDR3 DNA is TGTGCCAGCAGTTACTCGGATAACAATGAGCAGTTCTTC.

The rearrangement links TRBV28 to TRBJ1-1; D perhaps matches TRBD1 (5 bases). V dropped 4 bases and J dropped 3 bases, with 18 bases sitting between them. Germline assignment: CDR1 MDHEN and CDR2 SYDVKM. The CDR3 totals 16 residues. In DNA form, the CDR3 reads TGTGCCAGCAGTTGGGACCGCGATTATCCCTACACTGAAGCTTTCTTT. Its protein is CASSWDRDYPYTEAFF.

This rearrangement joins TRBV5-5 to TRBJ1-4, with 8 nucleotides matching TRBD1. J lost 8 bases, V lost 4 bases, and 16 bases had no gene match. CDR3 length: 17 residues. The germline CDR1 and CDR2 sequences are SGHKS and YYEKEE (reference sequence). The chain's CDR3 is CASSPRQGAGSAEKLFF. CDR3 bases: TGTGCCAGCAGCCCTCGGCAGGGGGCAGGATCCGCCGAAAAACTGTTTTTT.

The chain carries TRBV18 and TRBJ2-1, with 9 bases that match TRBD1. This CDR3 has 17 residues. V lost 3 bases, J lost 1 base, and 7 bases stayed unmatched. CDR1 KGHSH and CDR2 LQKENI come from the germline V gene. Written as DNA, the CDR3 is TGTGCCAGCTCACCCGGGACAGGGCACGCATCCTACAATGAGCAGTTCTTC. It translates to CASSPGTGHASYNEQFF.

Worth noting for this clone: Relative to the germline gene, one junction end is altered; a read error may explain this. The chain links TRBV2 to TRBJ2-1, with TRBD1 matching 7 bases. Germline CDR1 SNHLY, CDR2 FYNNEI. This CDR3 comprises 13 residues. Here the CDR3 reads CAGRQGVYNEQFF. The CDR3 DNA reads TGTGCCGGCAGGCAGGGGGTCTACAATGAGCAGTTCTTC.

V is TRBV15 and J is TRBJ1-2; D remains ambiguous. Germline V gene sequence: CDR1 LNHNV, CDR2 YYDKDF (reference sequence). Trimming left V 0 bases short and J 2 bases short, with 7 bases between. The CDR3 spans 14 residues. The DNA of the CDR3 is TGTGCCACCAGCAGAGATCCGGTAAACTATGGCTACACCTTC. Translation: CATSRDPVNYGYTF.

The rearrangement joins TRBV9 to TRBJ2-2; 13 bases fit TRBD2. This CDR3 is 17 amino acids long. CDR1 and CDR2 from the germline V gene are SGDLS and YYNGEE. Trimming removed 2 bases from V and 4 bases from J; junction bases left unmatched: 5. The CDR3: CASSVQTSGGFTGELFF. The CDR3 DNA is TGTGCCAGCAGCGTCCAGACTAGCGGGGGGTTCACCGGGGAGCTGTTTTTT.

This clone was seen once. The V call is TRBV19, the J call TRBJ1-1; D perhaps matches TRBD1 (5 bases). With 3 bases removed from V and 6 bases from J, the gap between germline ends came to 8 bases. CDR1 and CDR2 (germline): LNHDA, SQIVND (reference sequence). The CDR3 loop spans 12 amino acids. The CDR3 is CASSISGSEAFF. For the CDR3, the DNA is TGTGCCAGTAGTATCTCAGGGTCTGAAGCTTTCTTT.

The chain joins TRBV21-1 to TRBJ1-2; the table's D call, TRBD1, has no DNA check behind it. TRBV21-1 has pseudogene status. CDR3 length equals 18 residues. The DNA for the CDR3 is TGTGCCAGCAGCACCCCACCGACAGGGACGGGGGAGAAGTATGGCTACACCTTC. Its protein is CASSTPPTGTGEKYGYTF.

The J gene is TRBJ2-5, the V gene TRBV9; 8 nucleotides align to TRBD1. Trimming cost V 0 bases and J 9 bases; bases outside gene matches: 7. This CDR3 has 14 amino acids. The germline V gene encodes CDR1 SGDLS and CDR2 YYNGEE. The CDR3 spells CASSVGQGPEAQYF. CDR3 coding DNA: TGTGCCAGCAGCGTAGGACAGGGGCCCGAGGCCCAGTACTTC. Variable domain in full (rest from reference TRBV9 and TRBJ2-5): DSGVTQTPKHLITATGQRVTLRCSPRSGDLSVYWYQQSLDQGLQFLIQYYNGEERAKGNILERFSAQQFPDLHSELNLSSLELGDSALYFCASSVGQGPEAQYFGPGTRLLVL.

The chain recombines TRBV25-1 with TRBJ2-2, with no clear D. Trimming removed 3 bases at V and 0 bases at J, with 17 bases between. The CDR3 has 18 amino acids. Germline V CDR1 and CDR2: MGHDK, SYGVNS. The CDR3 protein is CASSDSVGWGSNTGELFF. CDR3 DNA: TGTGCCAGCAGTGATAGTGTGGGTTGGGGATCGAACACCGGGGAGCTGTTTTTT.

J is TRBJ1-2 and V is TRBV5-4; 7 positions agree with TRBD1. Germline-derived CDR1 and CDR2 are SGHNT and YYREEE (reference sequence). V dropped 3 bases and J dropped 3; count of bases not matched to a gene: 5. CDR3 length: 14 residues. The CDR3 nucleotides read TGTGCCAGCAGCTCATGGGGACAGCACTATGGCTACACCTTC. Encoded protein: CASSSWGQHYGYTF.

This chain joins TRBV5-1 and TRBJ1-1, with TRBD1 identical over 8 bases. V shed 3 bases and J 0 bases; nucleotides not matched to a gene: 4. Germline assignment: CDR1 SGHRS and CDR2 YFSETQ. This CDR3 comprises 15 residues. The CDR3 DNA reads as TGCGCCAGCAGCTCCGGACAGGGATTGAACACTGAAGCTTTCTTT. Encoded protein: CASSSGQGLNTEAFF.

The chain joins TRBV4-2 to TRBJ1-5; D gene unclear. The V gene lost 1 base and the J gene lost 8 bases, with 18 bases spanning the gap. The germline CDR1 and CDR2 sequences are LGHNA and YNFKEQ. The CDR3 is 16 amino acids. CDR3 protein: CASSQGAQEREEPQHF. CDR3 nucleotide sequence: TGTGCCAGCAGCCAAGGAGCTCAGGAGCGGGAGGAGCCCCAGCATTTT.

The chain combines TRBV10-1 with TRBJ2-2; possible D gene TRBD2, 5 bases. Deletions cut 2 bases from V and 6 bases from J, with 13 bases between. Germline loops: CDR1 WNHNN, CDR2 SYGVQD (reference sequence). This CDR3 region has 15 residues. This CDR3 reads CASSEKSRGPGELFF. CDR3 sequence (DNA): TGCGCCAGCAGTGAGAAATCCCGGGGTCCCGGGGAGCTGTTTTTT.